The 28 T cell receptor beta chains below were found in one sample sequenced in a study of human T cells and chemical hapten exposure. Described time point: patch test 1, 2 weeks after DPC sensitization. Sample treatment: therapeutic diphenylcyclopropenone sensitization with weekly scalp DPC. TCRdb called the RACE reads again in MiXCR, with one record for every CDR3 protein. The sample has roughly 380,000 distinct CDR3 sequences, about 4.4% seen once. Sequencing was performed on whole blood, taken in connection with sensitization to the hapten diphenylcyclopropenone (DPC). The receptors were gathered from a woman between 50 and 59 years old with alopecia areata. Some clones in this sample may be carry-over from other donors' samples.

This clonotype showed up many times. The junction and the germline gene differ at one end; a read error may be behind it. This chain links TRBV7-2 with TRBJ2-7, with a possible D match to TRBD2 (5 bases). Germline values: CDR1 SGHTA, CDR2 FQGNSA. This CDR3 contains 15 residues. CDR3 amino acids: CATSPSGGSVYEQYF. CDR3 DNA: TGTGCCACCAGCCCGTCAGGAGGCTCAGTCTACGAGCAGTACTTC.

This clonotype appeared many times. This chain joins TRBV14 and TRBJ2-2; no reliable D call. Germline CDR1 reads SGHDN; CDR2 reads FVKESK. CDR3 length: 13 amino acids. V lost 2 bases, J lost 5 bases, and 6 bases lay in between. The CDR3 region is CASSQLVTGELFF. The CDR3 coding sequence is TGTGCCAGCAGCCAATTAGTGACCGGGGAGCTGTTTTTT.

This clonotype has only a few counts. The chain is built from TRBV7-9 and TRBJ1-1, with D hard to call. V was pared by 5 bases and J by 0 bases, with 13 bases between. The length of the CDR3 is 15 residues. CDR1 and CDR2 (germline): SEHNR, FQNEAQ (reference sequence). CDR3 region: CASSIPVGMNTEAFF. The CDR3, as DNA: TGTGCCAGCAGCATCCCAGTTGGAATGAACACTGAAGCTTTCTTT.

There are many counts of this clonotype. The V call is TRBV12-3 or TRBV12-4, the J call TRBJ1-1; D is unresolved. V was shortened by 1 base and J by 5 bases, with 14 bases between the two germline ends. The CDR3 has 15 residues. The CDR3 protein is CASSLDRVRSTEAFF. The CDR3 DNA reads TGTGCCAGCAGTTTAGACCGGGTTCGGAGTACTGAAGCTTTCTTT.

This clonotype was picked up a small number of times. The gene calls are TRBV11-2 and TRBJ2-2, with TRBD2 matching over 11 bases. V was pared by 1 base and J by 1 base, with 2 bases of the junction left unmatched. Germline values: CDR1 SGHAT, CDR2 FQNNGV. CDR3 length equals 17 residues. Here the CDR3 DNA reads TGTGCCAGCAGCTTAGTAGGGACTAGCGGGAACACCGGGGAGCTGTTTTTT. Translation gives CASSLVGTSGNTGELFF. Supplemented by reference TRBV11-2 and TRBJ2-2, the full variable domain reads EAGVAQSPRYKIIEKRQSVAFWCNPISGHATLYWYQQILGQGPKLLIQFQNNGVVDDSQLPKDRFSAERLKGVDSTLKIQPAKLEDSAVYLCASSLVGTSGNTGELFFGEGSRLTVL.

This clonotype showed up just a few times. The chain is built from TRBV13 and TRBJ2-1, with 7 nucleotides matching TRBD2. The CDR3 runs 16 residues. Germline V gene lookup returns CDR1 PRHDT and CDR2 FYEKMQ (reference sequence). Germline trimming cut 3 bases from V and 0 bases from J; bases unmatched to any gene: 5. The DNA of the CDR3 is TGTGCCAGCAGCTTGGGTAGCGGGCGCTCCTACAATGAGCAGTTCTTC. It encodes CASSLGSGRSYNEQFF.

This clonotype came up many times. The chain couples TRBV4-3 to TRBJ2-1; 8 nucleotides align to TRBD2. Germline CDR1 reads LGHNA; CDR2 reads YSLEER. Losses at the gene ends were 0 bases for V and 7 bases for J; bases not matched to a gene: 11. The CDR3 loop spans 17 amino acids. Here the CDR3 DNA reads TGCGCCAGCAGCCAAGACTTCATGGGACTAGAATCGAATGAGCAGTTCTTC. It translates to CASSQDFMGLESNEQFF.

This clonotype was seen repeatedly, ten times or more. The CDR3 loop reads CASSPRGDTEAFF. CDR3 DNA: TGTGCCAGCAGTCCGCGTGGGGACACTGAAGCTTTCTTT. The V gene is TRBV28, the J gene TRBJ1-1; no clear D. Germline V gene sequence: CDR1 MDHEN, CDR2 SYDVKM. Trimming took off 5 bases at V and 3 bases at J, with 10 bases between the two ends. This CDR3 has 13 residues.

This clonotype was detected many times. V is TRBV6-1 and J is TRBJ1-5; D not certain. CDR3 length equals 15 residues. Trimming took off 0 bases at V and 0 bases at J, with 6 bases between the two ends. The germline V gene has CDR1 MNHNS and CDR2 SASEGT. The CDR3 DNA is TGTGCCAGCAGTGAAGCCGGCAATAGCAATCAGCCCCAGCATTTT. It yields the protein CASSEAGNSNQPQHF.

This clonotype was recorded a few times. The chain employs TRBV23-1 and TRBJ2-2; a possible D gene is TRBD2 (6 bases). TRBV23-1 is treated as an ORF (open reading frame) with a function not yet certain. The CDR3 extends over 15 amino acids. Trimming removed 5 bases from V and 3 bases from J, with 13 bases in between. This CDR3 is CASSIRWGDTGELFF. The CDR3 DNA reads TGCGCCAGCAGTATCCGGTGGGGGGACACCGGGGAGCTGTTTTTT.

This clonotype was counted between two and nine times. The V call is TRBV4-2, the J call TRBJ1-2, with no clear D. Germline CDR1 and CDR2: LGHNA and YNFKEQ. The V end lost 0 bases, the J end lost 3 bases, and 8 bases lay between the germline ends. The CDR3 runs 14 residues. CDR3 DNA: TGTGCCAGCAGCCAAGAGAAGGGCTACTATGGCTACACCTTC. Translation: CASSQEKGYYGYTF.

This clonotype was seen many times. This chain links TRBV16 with TRBJ2-5, with D unclear. Trimming stripped 0 bases from V and 4 bases from J, with 3 bases between. This CDR3 has 12 amino acids. Germline V gene data show CDR1 as KGHSY and CDR2 as FQNENV. CDR3 sequence: CASSQSSETQYF. The CDR3 nucleotides are TGTGCCAGCAGCCAATCTTCAGAGACCCAGTACTTC.

V is TRBV27 and J is TRBJ2-3; D remains unclear. This CDR3 comprises 16 residues. Germline CDR1 reads MNHEY; CDR2 reads SMNVEV (reference sequence). V gave up 1 base and J gave up 2 bases, with 13 bases separating them. CDR3 nucleotides: TGTGCCAGCAGTTTATGGGCTACTGGCTTCACAGATACGCAGTATTTT. It is translated as CASSLWATGFTDTQYF.

The chain couples TRBV5-4 to TRBJ2-3; 11 bases fit TRBD2. CDR1 and CDR2 from the germline V gene are SGHNT and YYREEE (reference sequence). Trimming cost V 4 bases and J 2 bases; bases outside gene matches: 6. The CDR3 runs to 16 residues. The CDR3 region has the DNA TGTGCCAGCAGCGAGGGGACTAGCGGTACCACAGATACGCAGTATTTT. This encodes CASSEGTSGTTDTQYF. Variable domain in full (rest from reference TRBV5-4 and TRBJ2-3): ETGVTQSPTHLIKTRGQQVTLRCSSQSGHNTVSWYQQALGQGPQFIFQYYREEENGRGNFPPRFSGLQFPNYSSELNVNALELDDSALYLCASSEGTSGTTDTQYFGPGTRLTVL.

The chain uses TRBV6-2 or TRBV6-3 and TRBJ2-2; 9 bases align to TRBD1. With 11 bases clipped from V and 0 bases from J, the junction kept 7 bases outside the gene matches. Germline CDR1 is MNHEY and CDR2 is SVGEGT. The CDR3 totals 15 residues. As DNA, the CDR3 is TGTGCCCGCAATACAGGGGGCGCGAACACCGGGGAGCTGTTTTTT. This translates into CARNTGGANTGELFF.

This clonotype showed up many times. The genes are TRBV12-3 or TRBV12-4 and TRBJ1-5, with D maybe TRBD1 (5 bases). V was pared by 6 bases and J by 8 bases, with 14 bases between. The CDR3 runs to 13 residues. CDR3 in amino acids: CASSVGGMEPQHF. The CDR3 coding sequence is TGTGCCAGCAGCGTTGGGGGAATGGAGCCCCAGCATTTT.

In its sample, this clonotype was seen many times. The chain employs TRBV12-3 or TRBV12-4 and TRBJ2-3; D gene ambiguous. The V gene lost 3 bases and the J gene lost 3 bases, with 13 bases spanning the gap. This CDR3 comprises 15 residues. As DNA, the CDR3 is TGTGCCAGCAGTTTGCGGCGGTTAGGAACAGATACGCAGTATTTT. It encodes CASSLRRLGTDTQYF.

This clonotype showed up just a few times. The chain has TRBV9 and TRBJ1-1; perhaps TRBD1 as D (5 bases). The V and J ends lost 3 bases and 8 bases respectively, with 11 bases between them. Germline CDR1 and CDR2: SGDLS and YYNGEE. This CDR3 region has 12 residues. CDR3 nucleotide sequence: TGTGCCAGCAGCGAAGGGGAACAAGAAGCTTTCTTT. Protein: CASSEGEQEAFF.

This clonotype was picked up many times. The genes are TRBV28 and TRBJ1-4; D is uncertain. The CDR3 has 11 amino acids. Germline loops: CDR1 MDHEN, CDR2 SYDVKM. V lost 11 bases and J lost 5, with 9 bases in between. This chain's CDR3 is CACSGNEKLFF. CDR3 nucleotide sequence: TGTGCCTGCTCGGGGAATGAAAAACTGTTTTTT.

This clonotype was seen ten or more times. V gene TRBV9 combines with J gene TRBJ2-7; no clear D gene. Germline CDR1 and CDR2: SGDLS and YYNGEE. The CDR3 is 14 amino acids. Trimming took off 0 bases at V and 2 bases at J, with 9 bases between the two ends. This CDR3 reads CASSVDGSTYEQYF. As DNA, the CDR3 is TGTGCCAGCAGCGTAGACGGCTCCACCTACGAGCAGTACTTC.

This chain uses TRBV6-2 or TRBV6-3 with TRBJ2-7; 10 bases are a match to TRBD2. The germline V gene has CDR1 MNHEY and CDR2 SVGEGT. The CDR3 is 15 amino acids. J gave up 2 bases and V 6 bases, and 7 bases lay outside the gene matches. CDR3 in amino acids: CASRPLAGVAYEQYF. For the CDR3, the DNA is TGTGCCAGCAGACCCCTAGCGGGAGTGGCCTACGAGCAGTACTTC.

Ten or more counts support this clonotype. The chain recombines TRBV9 with TRBJ2-3; D might be TRBD2 (6 bases). This CDR3 contains 14 residues. Trimming removed 4 bases from V and 2 bases from J, with 11 bases in between. Germline V gene lookup returns CDR1 SGDLS and CDR2 YYNGEE. The CDR3 nucleotides read TGTGCCAGCAGCTCTAGCGTTATCACAGATACGCAGTATTTT. Its protein is CASSSSVITDTQYF.

This clonotype has ten or more counts. This chain joins TRBV10-3 and TRBJ2-7, with a tentative D call TRBD1 (5 bases). Trimming left V 4 bases short and J 2 bases short, with 6 bases between. CDR3 length equals 12 residues. Germline CDR1 and CDR2: ENHRY and SYGVKD. Written as DNA, the CDR3 is TGTGCCATCAGTGTGGACACCTACGAGCAGTACTTC. Its translation: CAISVDTYEQYF.

This clonotype was counted at least ten times. The rearrangement links TRBV11-2 to TRBJ2-4; tentatively, D is TRBD1 or TRBD2 (5 bases each). The CDR3 spans 16 residues. V lost 1 base and J lost 6, with 16 bases in between. CDR1 is SGHAT, CDR2 FQNNGV, per germline. The CDR3: CASSLASGTAANIQYF. In DNA form, the CDR3 reads TGTGCCAGCAGCTTAGCATCCGGGACCGCAGCAAACATTCAGTACTTC.

This clonotype has ten or more counts. The chain uses TRBV3-1 and TRBJ1-2, with D possibly being TRBD1 (6 bases). The ends were cut back, 5 bases at V and 9 bases at J, with 22 bases in the middle. Germline V gene lookup returns CDR1 LGHDT and CDR2 YNNKEL (reference sequence). There are 15 residues in the CDR3. DNA for the CDR3: TGTGCCAGCAGCTTGGTTTCAGGGGATTTGGGGCGCTACACCTTC. It specifies CASSLVSGDLGRYTF.

This clonotype was observed at least ten times. The V and J genes are TRBV7-8 and TRBJ2-3; D not certain. V was clipped by 4 bases and J by 4 bases, with 6 bases between them. The CDR3 length is 12 residues. Germline V gives CDR1 SGHVS, CDR2 FQNEAQ. The CDR3 loop is CASSYYSDTQYF. Written as DNA, the CDR3 is TGTGCCAGCAGCTACTACTCAGATACGCAGTATTTT.

This clonotype was recorded many times. The chain employs TRBV29-1 and TRBJ1-2; D is possibly TRBD1 (5 bases). This CDR3 is 12 amino acids long. The V end lost 5 bases, the J end lost 2 bases, and 9 bases lay between the germline ends. In germline, CDR1 is SQVTM, CDR2 ANQGSEA. The chain's CDR3 is CSVLGENYGYTF. CDR3 DNA: TGCAGCGTTTTAGGGGAGAACTATGGCTACACCTTC.

There are many counts of this clonotype. V usage is TRBV12-3 or TRBV12-4 and J usage is TRBJ1-1, with TRBD1 identical over 8 bases. The CDR3 runs to 14 residues. V was pared by 3 bases and J by 4 bases, with 4 bases of the junction left unmatched. The CDR3 DNA reads TGTGCCAGCAGTTTGGTGACAGGGGCCACTGAAGCTTTCTTT. It specifies CASSLVTGATEAFF.